Listed here is a single T cell receptor beta chain. The CDR3 extends over 16 amino acids. Per germline, CDR1 LNHDA and CDR2 SQIVND (reference sequence). With V trimmed by 3 bases and J by 7 bases, 13 bases remained unmatched. This sample is part of a study of blood T cell repertoires in COVID-19. Study-level background: Donors in the United States, Italy and Spain gave samples during acute or convalescent COVID-19.

In the study's own analysis: Using reference gene primer amplification, nucleated cell counts were estimated. Repertoires were generated with immunoSEQ multiplex PCR, while TCRdb's copy carries only in-frame clones and drops some. V, J and clone size are taken as reported in that table, and D and trimming were inferred from the DNA itself. The table lists some 330,000 clones, about nine tenths of them singletons. Enrolled through a virtual design, the participants were between 18 and 89 years of age and came from about two dozen US areas. Participants reported their clinical history, and cohort assignment relied on those reports.

The sample comprised PBMCs or T cells enriched from blood (not recorded which). The rearrangement links TRBV19 to TRBJ2-7; 9 positions agree with TRBD1. The receptor was isolated from a man aged 30 to 39 who had recovered from COVID-19. As DNA, the CDR3 is TGTGCCAGTAGTATCCTCGTCGGGACAGGGAATGAAGAGCAGTACTTC. This gives the protein CASSILVGTGNEEQYF.